The clone carrying this T cell receptor beta chain occurred a few times. Antigen specificity is unknown. Amplification of TCR beta used genomic DNA extracted from peripheral blood. These data belong to a study of T cell repertoires in aging, cancer and after chemotherapy. Study as a whole: The full dataset contained millions of TCR reads. Study-wide points: Healthy donors lost TCR diversity with age mainly through richness, cancer patients through richness and evenness. Immunological memory after chemotherapy cannot be judged from the repertoire data. Median generation probability rose over the chemotherapy interval in each cancer cohort, suggesting rebound thymic output.

Rearranged V-D-J TRB sequences were amplified with a mixed TRB-A/B primer pool. MiXCR, applied by TCRdb to the multiplex PCR reads, yields one record per CDR3 protein. The data contain about 11,000 distinct CDR3 sequences, about 24% of them seen just once; the ten biggest clones take up 1.5% to 2%. CDR1 is PRHDT, CDR2 FYEKMQ, per germline (reference sequence). The CDR3 is 17 amino acids. Trimming removed 2 bases at V and 6 bases at J, with 22 bases between. The receptor comes from a human donor in good health. The specimen was blood. The chain joins TRBV13 to TRBJ1-1; the D gene is possibly TRBD1 (5 bases). The CDR3 DNA sequence: TGTGCCAGCAGCTTAAGCAGACAGTTCAGGAAAATGGCTGAAGCTTTCTTT. This encodes CASSLSRQFRKMAEAFF. The variable domain in full, with the rest retrieved from reference TRBV13 and TRBJ1-1, is AAGVIQSPRHLIKEKRETATLKCYPIPRHDTVYWYQQGPGQDPQFLISFYEKMQSDKGSIPDRFSAQQFSDYHSELNMSSLELGDSALYFCASSLSRQFRKMAEAFFGQGTRLTVV.